These 13 T cell receptor beta chains originate from one sample sequenced in a study of blood T cells in healthy people across ages (dated by TCRdb to about 2015). The protocol used for the library was 5' RACE. Sequencing relied on an Illumina HiSeq 2500. A second about 7 to 11 cycle PCR used a sample-barcoded 5' primer and a J-beta primer mix. TCRdb trimmed the raw reads at Q25, called clones with MiXCR and kept productive beta chains. One record per CDR3 amino acid sequence lists the most common genes and DNA. The sample includes some 920,000 distinct CDR3 sequences, with just over 50% observed a single time. The biggest ten clones account for around 21% of the sample. The sequenced sample was blood. All receptors derive from a woman aged 60-70 years in good health.

The rearrangement joins TRBV24-1 to TRBJ2-7, with TRBD2 matching 7 bases. CDR3 size: 14 residues. Trimming took 6 bases from V and 1 from J; bases not matched to a gene: 5. Germline CDR1 KGHDR, CDR2 SFDVKD. As DNA, the CDR3 is TGTGCCACCAGTCCCGGAGCGGGGTCCTACGAGCAGTACTTC. It specifies CATSPGAGSYEQYF.

The chain recombines TRBV2 with TRBJ2-7; tentatively, D is TRBD2 (5 bases). The closer fit of TRBJ2-5 to the DNA end suggests the J call may be wrong. In germline, CDR1 is SNHLY, CDR2 FYNNEI. The CDR3 extends over 14 amino acids. CDR3 region: CASSDGVVRGTQYF. The CDR3 coding sequence is TGTGCCAGCAGTGATGGGGTGGTCCGGGGGACCCAGTACTTC.

The J gene is TRBJ1-4, the V gene TRBV15, with TRBD1 as a possible D gene (6 bases). V lost 1 base to trimming and J lost 2 bases, with 17 bases between them. Looked up from germline, CDR1 is LNHNV and CDR2 is YYDKDF (reference sequence). The CDR3 has 18 amino acids. The CDR3 protein is CATSRATPGTITNEKLFF. For the CDR3, the DNA is TGTGCCACCAGCAGAGCCACCCCCGGGACAATCACTAATGAAAAACTGTTTTTT.

This rearrangement joins TRBV9 to TRBJ2-5, with 7 positions matching TRBD1. This CDR3 spans 15 amino acids. Germline V gene sequence: CDR1 SGDLS, CDR2 YYNGEE. V shed 2 bases and J 4 bases; nucleotides not matched to a gene: 8. The CDR3: CASSVTGVQGETQYF. CDR3 coding DNA: TGTGCCAGCAGCGTTACAGGGGTTCAGGGAGAGACCCAGTACTTC.

The chain recombines TRBV29-1 with TRBJ2-1; no definite D call. The CDR3 covers 12 residues. Germline CDR1 SQVTM, CDR2 ANQGSEA. The V and J ends lost 1 base and 7 bases respectively, with 8 bases between them. The CDR3 protein is CSVEVLGNEQFF. The CDR3 DNA is TGCAGCGTTGAAGTCTTGGGGAATGAGCAGTTCTTC.

Details on this clonotype: A much larger clone lies one base from this, so it may be a read error. V usage is TRBV29-1 and J usage is TRBJ2-7, with TRBD1 as a possible D gene (5 bases). This CDR3 is 12 amino acids long. The germline V gene encodes CDR1 SQVTM and CDR2 ANQGSEA. Trimming cost V 7 bases and J 4 bases, with 14 bases left between them. The CDR3: CSGVRDRYEQYF. The CDR3 DNA reads as TGCAGCGGTGTCAGGGATCGGTACGAGCAGTACTTC.

The V and J genes are TRBV7-8 and TRBJ2-7; D is perhaps TRBD2 (6 bases). Trimming pared 5 bases from V and 3 bases from J, leaving 17 bases between. The CDR3 spans 15 residues. Germline V CDR1 and CDR2: SGHVS, FQNEAQ. Here the CDR3 DNA reads TGTGCCAGCAGCCCCCGGGGCGGGAATAACTACGAGCAGTACTTC. Translated: CASSPRGGNNYEQYF.

The chain couples TRBV5-5 to TRBJ2-7; D not certain. From germline, CDR1 is SGHKS and CDR2 YYEKEE (reference sequence). The CDR3 length is 13 residues. V was cut by 5 bases and J by 3 bases, with 12 bases left in between. CDR3 in amino acids: CASRALDVYEQYF. The CDR3 DNA follows: TGTGCCAGCAGGGCCCTGGACGTCTACGAGCAGTACTTC.

The gene calls are TRBV7-2 and TRBJ2-7; maybe TRBD1 (5 bases). Germline CDR1 SGHTA, CDR2 FQGNSA. V lost 5 bases and J lost 3, with 17 bases in between. The CDR3 has 15 residues. CDR3 protein: CASSPSSRAIYEQYF. For the CDR3, the DNA is TGTGCCAGCAGCCCTTCCAGCAGGGCGATCTACGAGCAGTACTTC.

The chain has TRBV7-2 and TRBJ2-7; 7 nucleotides line up with TRBD1. This CDR3 has 13 amino acids. CDR1 SGHTA and CDR2 FQGNSA come from the germline V gene. V gave up 7 bases and J gave up 4 bases; unmatched junction bases: 7. The CDR3 sequence is CASTQTGAYEQYF. CDR3 nucleotide sequence: TGTGCCAGCACACAAACAGGGGCGTACGAGCAGTACTTC.

The V call is TRBV9, the J call TRBJ2-3; D may be TRBD2 (6 bases). V lost 4 bases to trimming and J lost 8 bases, with 17 bases between them. CDR1 is SGDLS, CDR2 YYNGEE, per germline. CDR3 length equals 14 residues. This chain's CDR3 is CASSTSGGDATQYF. CDR3 DNA: TGTGCCAGCAGCACCTCAGGCGGGGACGCTACGCAGTATTTT.

There are many counts of this clonotype. V is TRBV7-2 and J is TRBJ2-6; TRBD1 or TRBD2 may be the D gene (6 bases each). The CDR3 has 20 residues. Trimming removed 5 bases at V and 0 bases at J, with 23 bases between. Germline V gene lookup returns CDR1 SGHTA and CDR2 FQGNSA. The CDR3 is CASSRLTRQDYISGANVLTF. The DNA for the CDR3 is TGTGCCAGCAGCCGGTTGACCAGACAGGACTACATCTCTGGGGCCAACGTCCTGACTTTC.

The chain employs TRBV28 and TRBJ2-7, with D unclear. Germline CDR1 and CDR2: MDHEN and SYDVKM. This CDR3 spans 15 amino acids. V was clipped by 4 bases and J by 2 bases, with 15 bases between them. The CDR3 DNA reads TGTGCCAGCAGTTCTCCACTTGATTGGGCCTACGAGCAGTACTTC. Translation: CASSSPLDWAYEQYF.